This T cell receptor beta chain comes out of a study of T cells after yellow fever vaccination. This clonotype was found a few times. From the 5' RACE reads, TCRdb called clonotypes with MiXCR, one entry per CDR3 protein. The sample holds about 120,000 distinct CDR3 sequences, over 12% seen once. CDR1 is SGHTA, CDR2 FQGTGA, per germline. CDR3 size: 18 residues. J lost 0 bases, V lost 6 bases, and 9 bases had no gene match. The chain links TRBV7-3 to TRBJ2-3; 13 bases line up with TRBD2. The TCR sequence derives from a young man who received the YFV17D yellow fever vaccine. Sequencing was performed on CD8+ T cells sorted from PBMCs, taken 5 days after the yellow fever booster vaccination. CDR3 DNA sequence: TGTGCCAGCAGTAACGGACTAGCGGGGGATTCTAGCACAGATACGCAGTATTTT. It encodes CASSNGLAGDSSTDTQYF.